This T cell receptor (beta chain) was identified during a study of glioma-infiltrating T cells. General observations from the study: Patients with low tissue-blood divergence carried a signature set of shared blood CDR3 motifs.

This clonotype was counted ten times or more. Its target is not known. Amplification of TCR alpha and beta CDR3 regions from RNA used iRepertoire nested multiplex PCR. One entry per CDR3 protein results from TCRdb running MiXCR on the multiplex PCR reads. The sample holds around 390,000 distinct CDR3 sequences, around 45% seen once. In germline, CDR1 is DFQATT, CDR2 SNEGSKA (reference sequence). V dropped 6 bases and J dropped 5 bases, with 14 bases sitting between them. This CDR3 contains 13 residues. V usage is TRBV20-1 and J usage is TRBJ2-1; D not resolved. Sequencing was carried out using glioma tissue, nonneoplastic brain tissue, or PBMCs (not recorded which). The receptor's source is a human donor with low-grade glioma or glioblastoma, undergoing nonglioma brain surgery, or in good health (not recorded which). CDR3 amino acids: CSATDPFNNEQFF. CDR3 DNA: TGCAGTGCCACCGACCCGTTCAACAATGAGCAGTTCTTC.